One and the same sample provided the 11 T cell receptor beta chains below, sequenced in a study of cytomegalovirus exposure and HLA in healthy donors. The method was immunoSEQ multiplex PCR; TCRdb's version includes in-frame clones alone and lacks a portion of them. The table shows roughly 240,000 clones, with around nine tenths occurring only once. Sequencing was done on a sample of PBMCs. These receptors were collected from a young man in good health and CMV-seronegative.

V usage is TRBV7-2 and J usage is TRBJ2-5, with 8 nucleotides matching TRBD1. This CDR3 comprises 14 residues. The germline gives CDR1 SGHTA, CDR2 FQGNSA. Unmatched junction bases numbered 6, after V lost 5 bases and J lost 4 bases. The CDR3 sequence is CASSPLTGVETQYF. CDR3 DNA: TGTGCCAGCAGCCCCCTGACAGGGGTAGAGACCCAGTACTTC.

The chain joins TRBV21-1 to TRBJ1-2. TRBV21-1 is reported as a pseudogene. The length of the CDR3 is 16 residues. CDR3 DNA sequence: TGTGCCAGCAGCAAAGCCGGTCTGCCGGAGTTCTATGGCTACACCTTC. The encoded protein is CASSKAGLPEFYGYTF.

This chain uses TRBV5-1 with TRBJ2-1; possibly TRBD2 for D (5 bases). Deletions cut 4 bases from V and 5 bases from J, with 16 bases between. Germline V lookup: CDR1 SGHRS, CDR2 YFSETQ. The CDR3 loop spans 15 amino acids. CDR3 coding DNA: TGCGCCAGCAGCCTGATACCCTCGAGGGACAATGAGCAGTTCTTC. It is translated as CASSLIPSRDNEQFF.

This rearrangement joins TRBV5-1 to TRBJ1-1; TRBD1 matches at 7 bases. Germline V gene sequence: CDR1 SGHRS, CDR2 YFSETQ. The length of the CDR3 is 15 residues. J gave up 0 bases and V 1 base, and 3 bases lay outside the gene matches. CDR3 residues: CASSLMDRMNTEAFF. The CDR3 DNA follows: TGCGCCAGCAGCTTGATGGACAGGATGAACACTGAAGCTTTCTTT. The full variable domain, rest sourced from reference TRBV5-1 and TRBJ1-1, is KAGVTQTPRYLIKTRGQQVTLSCSPISGHRSVSWYQQTPGQGLQFLFEYFSETQRNKGNFPGRFSGRQFSNSRSEMNVSTLELGDSALYLCASSLMDRMNTEAFFGQGTRLTVV.

A single count supports this clone. The rearrangement uses TRBV7-2 and TRBJ2-7; TRBD1 matches 8 bases. V shed 5 bases, J shed 4 bases, and the junction held 4 bases outside the gene matches. CDR3 size: 13 residues. Germline CDR1 and CDR2: SGHTA and FQGNSA. For the CDR3, the DNA is TGTGCCAGCAGCCGGGACAGGAGTTACGAGCAGTACTTC. Its translation is CASSRDRSYEQYF.

This clone came up once. V and J are TRBV5-6 and TRBJ1-1; 7 positions agree with TRBD1. This CDR3 spans 16 amino acids. Germline V gene sequence: CDR1 SGHDT, CDR2 YYEEEE. V shed 0 bases, J shed 3 bases, and the junction held 8 bases outside the gene matches. The CDR3 bases are TGTGCCAGCAGCTTGGGTCGGGACAGCCCATACACTGAAGCTTTCTTT. It yields the protein CASSLGRDSPYTEAFF.

The chain links TRBV2 to TRBJ1-1, with D perhaps TRBD1 (5 bases). V was clipped by 5 bases and J by 7 bases, with 17 bases between them. The CDR3 runs 14 residues. In germline, CDR1 is SNHLY, CDR2 FYNNEI. CDR3 nucleotides: TGTGCCAGCAGTCGGGGCGAAGGCGGGAATGAAGCTTTCTTT. Its translation is CASSRGEGGNEAFF.

This clone was seen just once. The rearrangement uses TRBV11-3 and TRBJ2-3; TRBD2 matches at 16 bases. This CDR3 spans 17 amino acids. Looked up from germline, CDR1 is SGHNT and CDR2 is YENEEA. V was pared by 5 bases and J by 4 bases, with 6 bases of the junction left unmatched. This chain's CDR3 is CASSPGLAGGRADTQYF. As DNA, the CDR3 is TGTGCCAGCAGCCCGGGACTAGCGGGGGGGCGTGCAGATACGCAGTATTTT.

The CDR3: CASSQEEWYFETQYF. The CDR3 coding sequence is TGTGCCAGCAGCCAAGAAGAGTGGTATTTCGAGACCCAGTACTTC. The rearrangement links TRBV14 to TRBJ2-5, with unresolved D. CDR3 length: 15 residues. V was cut by 0 bases and J by 5 bases, with 13 bases left in between. CDR1 is SGHDN, CDR2 FVKESK, per germline.

The chain couples TRBV11-2 to TRBJ2-1; TRBD1 aligns across 7 bases. The CDR3 is 17 amino acids. Germline V lookup: CDR1 SGHAT, CDR2 FQNNGV. With 5 bases clipped from V and 6 bases from J, the junction kept 16 bases outside the gene matches. This CDR3 is CASSPRPSTGSTNEQFF. CDR3 sequence (DNA): TGTGCCAGCAGCCCCCGGCCCTCGACAGGGAGTACCAATGAGCAGTTCTTC.

The CDR3 sequence is CASSLVIARYNEQFF. The CDR3 coding sequence is TGTGCCAGCAGCTTAGTGATAGCCCGGTACAATGAGCAGTTCTTC. J is TRBJ2-1 and V is TRBV7-3; D remains ambiguous. Looked up from germline, CDR1 is SGHTA and CDR2 is FQGTGA. This CDR3 has 15 residues. The ends were cut back, 2 bases at V and 4 bases at J, with 12 bases in the middle.